Shown below are 20 T cell receptor beta chains from a single sample sequenced in a study of TIL therapy for anti-PD-1-resistant metastatic lung cancer. The time point denotes: pre-treatment sample, taken before nivolumab and TIL therapy. This was the immunoSEQ v3 assay. TCRdb's table, derived via immunoSEQ multiplex PCR, lists solely in-frame clones and lacks some. The top ten hold 1.5% to 2% of the sample, which has about 21,000 clones, about two thirds seen once. This specimen was blood, taken at baseline. These TCRs come from a person between 30 and 79 years old with non-small cell lung cancer.

The J gene is TRBJ1-3, the V gene TRBV5-4; D is unclear. This CDR3 contains 14 residues. The ends were cut back, 4 bases at V and 0 bases at J, with 8 bases in the middle. Germline CDR1 SGHNT, CDR2 YYREEE (reference sequence). The CDR3 DNA sequence: TGTGCCAGCAGCCCGACGGACTCTGGAAACACCATATATTTT. It is translated as CASSPTDSGNTIYF.

This clone was observed once. V gene TRBV6-5 combines with J gene TRBJ1-3; 7 nucleotides agree with TRBD1. Germline values: CDR1 MNHEY, CDR2 SVGAGI. The CDR3 sequence is 15 residues long. Trimming took 6 bases from V and 0 from J; bases not matched to a gene: 5. CDR3 in amino acids: CASSTTGASGNTIYF. As DNA, the CDR3 is TGTGCCAGCAGCACAACAGGGGCCTCTGGAAACACCATATATTTT.

V usage is TRBV14 and J usage is TRBJ1-1; 8 nucleotides agree with TRBD1. The CDR3 loop spans 13 amino acids. The V gene's germline CDR1 is SGHDN and CDR2 FVKESK. J was trimmed by 4 bases and V by 5 bases; bases with no gene match: 3. DNA of the CDR3: TGTGCCAGCAGCTCACAGGGGGGCACTGAAGCTTTCTTT. Translation: CASSSQGGTEAFF.

The J gene is TRBJ2-1, the V gene TRBV10-3; TRBD2 might be the D (6 bases). Germline V gene data show CDR1 as ENHRY and CDR2 as SYGVKD. CDR3 size: 18 residues. Trimming pared 3 bases from V and 0 bases from J, leaving 18 bases between. The CDR3 DNA is TGTGCCATCAGTGAAAGATTTCCGGGGGAGAGCTCCTACAATGAGCAGTTCTTC. Its translation is CAISERFPGESSYNEQFF.

This rearrangement joins TRBV19 to TRBJ2-2, with TRBD1 identical over 7 bases. Germline loops: CDR1 LNHDA, CDR2 SQIVND (reference sequence). Losses at the gene ends were 6 bases for V and 8 bases for J; bases not matched to a gene: 6. This CDR3 region has 13 residues. The CDR3 coding sequence is TGTGCCAGTAGGAGACAGGGTGGAGGGGAGCTGTTTTTT. It specifies CASRRQGGGELFF.

The chain couples TRBV5-6 to TRBJ1-1; D possibly corresponds to TRBD1 (5 bases). The V gene's germline CDR1 is SGHDT and CDR2 YYEEEE. V lost 4 bases and J 5 bases, leaving 18 bases between the germline ends. There are 15 residues in the CDR3. CDR3 sequence (DNA): TGTGCCAGCAGCGAGGGACTTTGGGAGGGGACTGAAGCTTTCTTT. Translating gives CASSEGLWEGTEAFF.

The chain links TRBV13 to TRBJ2-1; tentative D call: TRBD2 (5 bases). V lost 7 bases, J lost 4 bases, and 11 bases lay in between. CDR1 PRHDT and CDR2 FYEKMQ come from the germline V gene (reference sequence). The CDR3 runs to 13 residues. The CDR3 coding sequence is TGTGCCAGCAAAAGCGGACTTTACAATGAGCAGTTCTTC. It encodes CASKSGLYNEQFF.

The rearrangement uses TRBV3-1 (or the pseudogene TRBV3-2) and TRBJ2-5; D is undetermined. The CDR3 length is 14 residues. From germline, CDR1 is LGHDT and CDR2 YNNKEL (reference sequence). Trimming removed 5 bases at V and 1 base at J, with 11 bases between. CDR3 loop: CASSSWNLQETQYF. The CDR3 DNA reads as TGTGCCAGCAGCTCCTGGAATCTCCAAGAGACCCAGTACTTC.

V and J are TRBV12-3 or TRBV12-4 and TRBJ2-1; D is unclear. V dropped 7 bases and J dropped 0 bases, with 1 base sitting between them. This CDR3 comprises 11 residues. CDR3 in amino acids: CASTSYNEQFF. In nucleotides, the CDR3 is TGTGCCAGCACCTCCTACAATGAGCAGTTCTTC.

The V call is TRBV2, the J call TRBJ1-1; TRBD1 matches 7 bases. V trimming: 11 bases; J trimming: 6 bases; junction bases outside the gene matches: 15. The CDR3 sequence is 14 residues long. Germline CDR1 is SNHLY and CDR2 is FYNNEI. The CDR3 sequence: CADRDTQSKPEAFF. The CDR3 DNA reads as TGTGCCGACAGGGACACCCAGTCCAAGCCTGAAGCTTTCTTT.

The genes are TRBV9 and TRBJ2-7; D could derive from TRBD1 or TRBD2 (5 bases each). Germline V gene sequence: CDR1 SGDLS, CDR2 YYNGEE. Trimming left V 6 bases short and J 5 bases short, with 15 bases between. The CDR3 is 13 amino acids. The CDR3 loop reads CASIFDRGHEQYV. CDR3 nucleotides: TGTGCCAGCATCTTCGATCGGGGCCACGAGCAGTACGTC.

This chain uses TRBV27 with TRBJ1-2, with D possibly TRBD1 on 6 matching bases. This CDR3 is 14 amino acids long. V dropped 8 bases and J dropped 2 bases, with 15 bases sitting between them. Germline V CDR1 and CDR2: MNHEY, SMNVEV (reference sequence). In DNA form, the CDR3 reads TGTGCCAGCGGAGCAGGGGTACTAAACTATGGCTACACCTTC. Amino acids: CASGAGVLNYGYTF.

With regard to this clone: Other DNA sequences in the sample encode the same CDR3. J is TRBJ2-1 and V is TRBV7-9; 7 bases line up with TRBD2. The CDR3 runs 16 residues. CDR1 and CDR2 from the germline V gene are SEHNR and FQNEAQ (reference sequence). The V gene end was trimmed by 2 bases and the J gene end by 1 base; junction bases not matched to a gene: 5. The CDR3 coding sequence is TGTGCCAGCAGCTTAAGTTTAGCGGGTTCCTACAATGAGCAGTTCTTC. Translation: CASSLSLAGSYNEQFF.

The V call is TRBV7-2, the J call TRBJ2-3, with TRBD2 as a possible D gene (5 bases). Germline V lookup: CDR1 SGHTA, CDR2 FQGNSA. Trimming cost V 4 bases and J 4 bases, with 15 bases left between them. This CDR3 spans 15 amino acids. The CDR3 sequence is CASSSYGEGADTQYF. The CDR3 DNA reads as TGTGCCAGCAGCTCATACGGGGAAGGAGCAGATACGCAGTATTTT.

The rearrangement joins TRBV7-8 to TRBJ1-5; unclear D gene. Germline V gene data show CDR1 as SGHVS and CDR2 as FQNEAQ. Trimming took 5 bases from V and 1 from J, leaving 9 bases between them. The CDR3 consists of 14 residues. This CDR3 reads CASSPDASNQPQHF. The CDR3 DNA follows: TGTGCCAGCAGCCCCGACGCAAGCAATCAGCCCCAGCATTTT.

The chain employs TRBV5-1 and TRBJ1-6; D is undetermined. Germline CDR1 SGHRS, CDR2 YFSETQ. V lost 4 bases and J lost 3, with 14 bases in between. There are 16 residues in the CDR3. The CDR3 DNA sequence: TGCGCCAGCAGCCAAGACGGGCGGAACTATAATTCACCCCTCCACTTT. Protein sequence: CASSQDGRNYNSPLHF. Complete variable domain (other parts from reference TRBV5-1 and TRBJ1-6): KAGVTQTPRYLIKTRGQQVTLSCSPISGHRSVSWYQQTPGQGLQFLFEYFSETQRNKGNFPGRFSGRQFSNSRSEMNVSTLELGDSALYLCASSQDGRNYNSPLHFGNGTRLTVT.

This CDR3 reads CASSLADGTYGGNTIYF. CDR3 bases: TGTGCCAGCAGCTTAGCCGATGGGACTTACGGCGGAAACACCATATATTTT. This chain links TRBV7-9 with TRBJ1-3; D perhaps matches TRBD1 (5 bases). This CDR3 spans 17 amino acids. Trimming took 0 bases from V and 4 from J, leaving 16 bases between them. CDR1 is SEHNR, CDR2 FQNEAQ, per germline (reference sequence).

The chain recombines TRBV2 with TRBJ1-2; D is perhaps TRBD1 (6 bases). The CDR3 covers 14 residues. V lost 6 bases, J lost 0 bases, and 11 bases lay in between. CDR1 and CDR2 (germline): SNHLY, FYNNEI. The CDR3 protein is CASRQGQANYGYTF. The CDR3 nucleotides read TGTGCCAGCAGGCAGGGACAAGCTAACTATGGCTACACCTTC.

The V gene is TRBV4-1, the J gene TRBJ2-1; TRBD1 or TRBD2 may be the D gene (6 bases each). V lost 1 base to trimming and J lost 2 bases, with 12 bases between them. Germline V CDR1 and CDR2: MGHRA, YSYEKL. CDR3 size: 16 residues. CDR3 sequence: CASSQGVGGTYNEQFF. CDR3 nucleotides: TGCGCCAGCAGCCAAGGTGTAGGGGGGACCTACAATGAGCAGTTCTTC.

The chain has TRBV5-1 and TRBJ1-2, with no clear D. CDR1 and CDR2 (germline): SGHRS, YFSETQ. V lost 4 bases and J 8 bases, leaving 15 bases between the germline ends. The CDR3 totals 13 residues. The CDR3: CASSPPSLSGYTF. CDR3 bases: TGCGCCAGCAGCCCACCAAGTTTGTCAGGCTACACCTTC.